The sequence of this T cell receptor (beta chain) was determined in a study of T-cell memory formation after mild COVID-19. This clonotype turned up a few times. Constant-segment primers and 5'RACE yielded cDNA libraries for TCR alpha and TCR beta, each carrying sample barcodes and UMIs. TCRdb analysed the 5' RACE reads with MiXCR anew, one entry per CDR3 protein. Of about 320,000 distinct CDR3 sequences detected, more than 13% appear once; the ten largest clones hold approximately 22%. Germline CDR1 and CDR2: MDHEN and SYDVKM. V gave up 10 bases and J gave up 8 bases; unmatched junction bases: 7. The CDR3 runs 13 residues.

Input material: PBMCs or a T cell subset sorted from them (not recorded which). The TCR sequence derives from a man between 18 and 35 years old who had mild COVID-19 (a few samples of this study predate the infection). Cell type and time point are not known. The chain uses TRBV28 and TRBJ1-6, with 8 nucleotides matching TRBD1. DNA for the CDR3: TGTGCCACACAAGGACAGGGCTATTCACCCCTCCACTTT. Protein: CATQGQGYSPLHF.